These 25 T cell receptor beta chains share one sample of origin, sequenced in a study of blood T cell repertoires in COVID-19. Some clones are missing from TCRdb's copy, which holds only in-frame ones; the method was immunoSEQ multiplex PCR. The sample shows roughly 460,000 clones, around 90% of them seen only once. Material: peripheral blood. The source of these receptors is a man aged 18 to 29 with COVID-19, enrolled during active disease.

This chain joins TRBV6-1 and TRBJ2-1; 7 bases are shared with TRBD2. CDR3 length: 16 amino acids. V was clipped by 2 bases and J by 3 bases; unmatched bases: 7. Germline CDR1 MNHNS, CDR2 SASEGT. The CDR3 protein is CASSELPGGGYNEQFF. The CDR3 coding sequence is TGTGCCAGCAGTGAATTGCCGGGGGGAGGCTACAATGAGCAGTTCTTC.

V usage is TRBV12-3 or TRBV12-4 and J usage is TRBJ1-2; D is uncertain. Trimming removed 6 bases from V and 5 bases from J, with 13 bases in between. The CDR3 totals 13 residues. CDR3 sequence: CASSHRTVYGYTF. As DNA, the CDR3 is TGTGCCAGCAGCCACCGAACAGTGTATGGCTACACCTTC.

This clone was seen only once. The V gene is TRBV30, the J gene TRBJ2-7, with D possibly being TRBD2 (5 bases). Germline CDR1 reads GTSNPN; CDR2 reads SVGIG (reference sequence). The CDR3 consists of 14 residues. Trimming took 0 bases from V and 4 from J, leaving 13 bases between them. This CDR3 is CAWSVFGLSYEQYF. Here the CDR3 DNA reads TGTGCCTGGAGTGTTTTCGGACTGTCTTACGAGCAGTACTTC.

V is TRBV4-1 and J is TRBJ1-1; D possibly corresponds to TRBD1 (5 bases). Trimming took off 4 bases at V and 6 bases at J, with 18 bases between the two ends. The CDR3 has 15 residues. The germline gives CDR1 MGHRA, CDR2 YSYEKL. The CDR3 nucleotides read TGCGCCAGCAGCCCATCCAGCCGGGGGGGTTCTGAAGCTTTCTTT. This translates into CASSPSSRGGSEAFF.

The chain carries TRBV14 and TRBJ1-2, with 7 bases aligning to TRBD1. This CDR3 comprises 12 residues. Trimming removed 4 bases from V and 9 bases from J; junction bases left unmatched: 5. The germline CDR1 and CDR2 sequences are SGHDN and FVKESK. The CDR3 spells CASSPVRGSYTF. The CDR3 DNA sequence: TGTGCCAGCAGCCCTGTCAGGGGGAGCTACACCTTC.

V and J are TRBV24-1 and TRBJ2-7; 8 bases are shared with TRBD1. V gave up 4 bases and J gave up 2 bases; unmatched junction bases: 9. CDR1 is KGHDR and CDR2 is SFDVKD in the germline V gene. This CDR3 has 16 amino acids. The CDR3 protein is CATSESRDRSPYEQYF. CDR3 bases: TGTGCCACCAGTGAAAGTCGGGACAGGTCCCCCTACGAGCAGTACTTC.

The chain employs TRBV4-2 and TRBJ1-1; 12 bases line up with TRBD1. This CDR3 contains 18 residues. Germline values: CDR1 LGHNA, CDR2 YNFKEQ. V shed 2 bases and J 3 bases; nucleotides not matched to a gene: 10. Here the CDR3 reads CASSQFPGQGARDTEAFF. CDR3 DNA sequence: TGTGCCAGCAGCCAATTTCCGGGACAGGGGGCGCGGGACACTGAAGCTTTCTTT.

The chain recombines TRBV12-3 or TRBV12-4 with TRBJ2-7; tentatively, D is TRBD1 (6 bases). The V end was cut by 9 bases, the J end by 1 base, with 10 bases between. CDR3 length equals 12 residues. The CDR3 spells CASSGQSYEQYF. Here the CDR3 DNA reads TGTGCCAGTTCGGGACAATCCTACGAGCAGTACTTC.

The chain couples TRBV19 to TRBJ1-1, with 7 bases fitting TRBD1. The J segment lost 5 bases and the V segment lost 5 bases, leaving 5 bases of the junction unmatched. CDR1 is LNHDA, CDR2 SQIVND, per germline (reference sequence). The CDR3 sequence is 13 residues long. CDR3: CASSLGGRTEAFF. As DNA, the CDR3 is TGTGCCAGTAGTTTAGGGGGCAGGACTGAAGCTTTCTTT.

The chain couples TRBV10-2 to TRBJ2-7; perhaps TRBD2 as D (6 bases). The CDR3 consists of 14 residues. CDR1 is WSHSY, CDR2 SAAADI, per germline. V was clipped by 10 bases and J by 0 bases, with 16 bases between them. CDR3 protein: CATRDFHSSYEQYF. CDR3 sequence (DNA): TGCGCCACCCGGGACTTCCACAGCTCCTACGAGCAGTACTTC.

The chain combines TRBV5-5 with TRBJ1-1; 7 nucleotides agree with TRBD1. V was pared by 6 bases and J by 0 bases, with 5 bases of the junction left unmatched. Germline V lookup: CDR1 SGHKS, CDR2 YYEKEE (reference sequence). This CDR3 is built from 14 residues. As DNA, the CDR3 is TGTGCCAGCACCGTGGGACAGCTGAACACTGAAGCTTTCTTT. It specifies CASTVGQLNTEAFF.

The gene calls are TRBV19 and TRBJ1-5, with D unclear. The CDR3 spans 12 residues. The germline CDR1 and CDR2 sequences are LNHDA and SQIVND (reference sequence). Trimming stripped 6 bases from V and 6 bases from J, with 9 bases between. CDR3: CASRQPSQPQHF. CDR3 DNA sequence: TGTGCCAGTAGACAGCCATCTCAGCCCCAGCATTTT.

The CDR3 protein is CASSAGVGASGANVLTF. The DNA of the CDR3 is TGTGCCAGCAGCGCGGGGGTAGGGGCCTCTGGGGCCAACGTCCTGACTTTC. J is TRBJ2-6 and V is TRBV9, with D tentatively TRBD2 (6 bases). CDR3 length: 17 amino acids. CDR1 and CDR2 from the germline V gene are SGDLS and YYNGEE. The V end lost 3 bases, the J end lost 0 bases, and 13 bases lay between the germline ends.

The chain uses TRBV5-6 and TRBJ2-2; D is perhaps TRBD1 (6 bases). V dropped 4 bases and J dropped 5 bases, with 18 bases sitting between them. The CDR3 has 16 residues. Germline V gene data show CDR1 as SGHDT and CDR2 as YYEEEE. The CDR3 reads CASSPPQGRSTGELFF. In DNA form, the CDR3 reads TGTGCCAGCAGCCCCCCACAGGGCCGATCAACCGGGGAGCTGTTTTTT.

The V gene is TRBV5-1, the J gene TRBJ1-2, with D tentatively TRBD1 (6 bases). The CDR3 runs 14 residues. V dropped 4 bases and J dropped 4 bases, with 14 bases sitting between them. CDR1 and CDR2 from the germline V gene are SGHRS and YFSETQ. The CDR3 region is CASSEQGGTYGYTF. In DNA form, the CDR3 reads TGCGCCAGCAGCGAACAGGGAGGGACCTATGGCTACACCTTC. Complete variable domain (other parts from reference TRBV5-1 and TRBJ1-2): KAGVTQTPRYLIKTRGQQVTLSCSPISGHRSVSWYQQTPGQGLQFLFEYFSETQRNKGNFPGRFSGRQFSNSRSEMNVSTLELGDSALYLCASSEQGGTYGYTFGSGTRLTVV.

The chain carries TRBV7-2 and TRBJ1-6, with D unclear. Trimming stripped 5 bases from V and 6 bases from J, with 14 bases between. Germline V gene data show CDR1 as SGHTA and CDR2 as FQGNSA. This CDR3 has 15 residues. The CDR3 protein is CASSARDLTNSPLHF. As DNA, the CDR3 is TGTGCCAGCAGCGCACGGGATTTAACTAATTCACCCCTCCACTTT.

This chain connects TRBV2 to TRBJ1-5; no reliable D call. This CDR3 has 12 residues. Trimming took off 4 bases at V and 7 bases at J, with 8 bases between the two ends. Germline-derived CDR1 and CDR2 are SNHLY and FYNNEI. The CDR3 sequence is CASSGAKQPQHF. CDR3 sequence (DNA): TGTGCCAGCAGTGGCGCGAAGCAGCCCCAGCATTTT.

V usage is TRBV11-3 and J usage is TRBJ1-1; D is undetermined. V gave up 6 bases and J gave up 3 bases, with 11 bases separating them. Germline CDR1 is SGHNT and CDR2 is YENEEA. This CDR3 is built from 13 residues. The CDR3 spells CASSWTTYTEAFF. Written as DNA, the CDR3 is TGTGCCAGCAGTTGGACTACGTACACTGAAGCTTTCTTT.

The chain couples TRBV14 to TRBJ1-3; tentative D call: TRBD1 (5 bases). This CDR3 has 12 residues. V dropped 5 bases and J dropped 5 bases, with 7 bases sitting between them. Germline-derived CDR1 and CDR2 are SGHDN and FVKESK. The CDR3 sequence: CASSWTRNTIYF. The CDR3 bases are TGTGCCAGCAGCTGGACAAGAAACACCATATATTTT.

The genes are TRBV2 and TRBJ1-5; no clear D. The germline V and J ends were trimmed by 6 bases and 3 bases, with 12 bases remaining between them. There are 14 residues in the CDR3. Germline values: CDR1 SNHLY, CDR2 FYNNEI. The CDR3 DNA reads TGTGCCAGCAGGGGCCGGGATAACAATCAGCCCCAGCATTTT. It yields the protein CASRGRDNNQPQHF.

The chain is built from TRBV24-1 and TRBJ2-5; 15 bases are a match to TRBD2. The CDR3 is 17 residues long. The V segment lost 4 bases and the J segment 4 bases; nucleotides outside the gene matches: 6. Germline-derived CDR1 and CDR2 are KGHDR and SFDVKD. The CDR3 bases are TGTGCCACCAGTGACCCGGGACTAGCGGGAGGTCGAGAGACCCAGTACTTC. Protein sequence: CATSDPGLAGGRETQYF.

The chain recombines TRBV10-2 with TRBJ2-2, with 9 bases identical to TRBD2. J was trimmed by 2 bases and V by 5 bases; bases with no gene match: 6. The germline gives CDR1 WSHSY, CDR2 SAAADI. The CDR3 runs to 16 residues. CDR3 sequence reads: CASSYTSGFNTGELFF. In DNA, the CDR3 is TGCGCCAGCAGTTATACTAGCGGGTTTAACACCGGGGAGCTGTTTTTT.

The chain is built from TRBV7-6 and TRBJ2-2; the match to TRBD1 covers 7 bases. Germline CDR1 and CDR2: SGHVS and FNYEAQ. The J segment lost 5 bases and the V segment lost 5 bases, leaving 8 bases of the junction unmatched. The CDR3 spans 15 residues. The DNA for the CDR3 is TGTGCCAGCAGCCCGAGGGGGCATGGGACCGGGGAGCTGTTTTTT. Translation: CASSPRGHGTGELFF.

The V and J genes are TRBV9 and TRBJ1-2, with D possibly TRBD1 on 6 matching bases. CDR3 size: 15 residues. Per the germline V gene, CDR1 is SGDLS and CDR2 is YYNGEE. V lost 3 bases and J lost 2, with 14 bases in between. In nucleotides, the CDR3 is TGTGCCAGCAGCGAATCAGGGGATATAAACTATGGCTACACCTTC. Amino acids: CASSESGDINYGYTF.

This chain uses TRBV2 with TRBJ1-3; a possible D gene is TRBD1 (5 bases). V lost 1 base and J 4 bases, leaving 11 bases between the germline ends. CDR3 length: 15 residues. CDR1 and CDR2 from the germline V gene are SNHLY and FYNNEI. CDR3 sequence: CASSEVGGVGNTIYF. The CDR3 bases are TGTGCCAGCAGTGAAGTTGGGGGGGTGGGAAACACCATATATTTT.